A single sample is the source of the 27 T cell receptor beta chains below, sequenced in a study of cytotoxic CD8 clonotypes in ibrutinib-treated CLL. The assay was immunoSEQ multiplex PCR, and TCRdb's table has in-frame clones only and misses some. The sample has hundreds of thousands of clones; around 70% are singletons. This sample comprised PBMCs, obtained after 24 months of ibrutinib treatment. All receptors derive from a human donor with chronic lymphocytic leukemia.

The chain couples TRBV7-2 to TRBJ2-3; D not resolved. The V and J ends lost 2 bases and 0 bases respectively, with 9 bases between them. Germline CDR1 is SGHTA and CDR2 is FQGNSA. The CDR3 contains 15 residues. The CDR3 region is CASSLTSVSTDTQYF. The CDR3 DNA reads as TGTGCCAGCAGCTTAACGAGTGTAAGCACAGATACGCAGTATTTT.

This sequence joins TRBV25-1 and TRBJ2-1; 7 bases map to TRBD1. V was clipped by 3 bases and J by 3 bases; unmatched bases: 5. CDR1 is MGHDK and CDR2 is SYGVNS in the germline V gene. The CDR3 extends over 15 amino acids. The CDR3 DNA follows: TGTGCCAGCAGTGATCCGGGACAGTTCTACAATGAGCAGTTCTTC. Translated, it gives CASSDPGQFYNEQFF.

The chain is built from TRBV15 and TRBJ2-5, with 10 bases lining up with TRBD1. The CDR3 runs 13 residues. The germline gives CDR1 LNHNV, CDR2 YYDKDF (reference sequence). V dropped 8 bases and J dropped 5; count of bases not matched to a gene: 5. The CDR3 DNA follows: TGTGCCACCCGACAGGGGGCTACGGAGACCCAGTACTTC. Translating gives CATRQGATETQYF.

The chain joins TRBV2 to TRBJ1-1; no reliable D call. The length of the CDR3 is 13 residues. Germline V gene data show CDR1 as SNHLY and CDR2 as FYNNEI. V dropped 7 bases and J dropped 3 bases, with 12 bases sitting between them. This CDR3 reads CASIQERDTEAFF. In DNA form, the CDR3 reads TGTGCCAGCATCCAGGAGAGGGACACTGAAGCTTTCTTT.

The rearrangement joins TRBV11-3 to TRBJ2-5; D possibly uses TRBD1 or TRBD2 (6 bases each). Trimming removed 0 bases from V and 2 bases from J, with 19 bases in between. Germline-derived CDR1 and CDR2 are SGHNT and YENEEA. The CDR3 contains 18 residues. For the CDR3, the DNA is TGTGCCAGCAGCTTAGATCTGGGGTCCACAGGGACTCAAGAGACCCAGTACTTC. Encoded protein: CASSLDLGSTGTQETQYF.

This clone came up a few times. The rearrangement links TRBV6-5 to TRBJ2-2, with 9 positions matching TRBD1. The V gene end was trimmed by 2 bases and the J gene end by 6 bases; junction bases not matched to a gene: 7. Germline CDR1 MNHEY, CDR2 SVGAGI. The CDR3 loop spans 16 amino acids. CDR3 in amino acids: CASSYRTGVDPGELFF. As DNA, the CDR3 is TGTGCCAGCAGTTACCGGACAGGGGTGGATCCCGGGGAGCTGTTTTTT.

The rearrangement joins TRBV11-1 to TRBJ2-3; D remains unclear. Per germline, CDR1 SGHAT and CDR2 FQDESV (reference sequence). This CDR3 region has 14 residues. The V gene lost 0 bases and the J gene lost 5 bases, with 9 bases spanning the gap. The CDR3 nucleotides are TGTGCCAGCAGCTTAGCCAGTATAGGAGATACGCAGTATTTT. The encoded protein is CASSLASIGDTQYF.

The table lists this clone with a few counts. The rearrangement joins TRBV19 to TRBJ2-7, with TRBD1 matching over 7 bases. There are 14 residues in the CDR3. V lost 5 bases, J lost 1 base, and 5 bases stayed unmatched. CDR1 and CDR2 (germline): LNHDA, SQIVND (reference sequence). The CDR3 reads CASSPQGQSYEQYF. CDR3 nucleotide sequence: TGTGCCAGTAGTCCCCAGGGACAGTCCTACGAGCAGTACTTC.

This rearrangement joins TRBV18 to TRBJ1-5; a weak D match, TRBD1 (5 bases). V gave up 1 base and J gave up 0 bases, with 10 bases separating them. Germline CDR1 KGHSH, CDR2 LQKENI. The CDR3 runs 16 residues. Here the CDR3 DNA reads TGTGCCAGCTCACCACGAGGGACCGATAGCAATCAGCCCCAGCATTTT. Protein: CASSPRGTDSNQPQHF.

This clone came up a few times. This chain connects TRBV18 to TRBJ2-3; D is perhaps TRBD1 (6 bases). This CDR3 comprises 14 residues. The germline V and J ends were trimmed by 3 bases and 3 bases, with 10 bases remaining between them. In germline, CDR1 is KGHSH, CDR2 LQKENI. CDR3: CASSPSQGTDTQYF. CDR3 DNA sequence: TGTGCCAGCTCACCGTCGCAGGGGACAGATACGCAGTATTTT.

This chain links TRBV6-4 with TRBJ2-3; D is undetermined. The CDR3 totals 13 residues. Trimming cost V 6 bases and J 0 bases, with 7 bases left between them. Germline CDR1 and CDR2: MRHNA and SNTAGT. The CDR3 reads CASSQDSTDTQYF. In DNA, the CDR3 is TGTGCCAGCAGCCAAGACAGCACAGATACGCAGTATTTT.

The J gene is TRBJ2-3, the V gene TRBV2, with D tentatively TRBD1 (6 bases). CDR1 is SNHLY, CDR2 FYNNEI, per germline. The CDR3 covers 16 residues. Trimming stripped 6 bases from V and 2 bases from J, with 18 bases between. CDR3 residues: CASSDALQGITDTQYF. The CDR3 bases are TGTGCCAGCAGCGACGCTTTACAGGGCATCACAGATACGCAGTATTTT.

The chain employs TRBV7-8 and TRBJ2-2; D uncertain. The V end was cut by 5 bases, the J end by 4 bases, with 2 bases between. Germline CDR1 reads SGHVS; CDR2 reads FQNEAQ. The CDR3 has 11 amino acids. The CDR3 here is CASSTTGELFF. Written as DNA, the CDR3 is TGTGCCAGCAGCACCACCGGGGAGCTGTTTTTT.

The J gene is TRBJ2-2, the V gene TRBV7-8; 7 nucleotides match TRBD1. CDR3 length equals 15 residues. V lost 4 bases and J lost 0; bases outside the gene matches: 2. Germline values: CDR1 SGHVS, CDR2 FQNEAQ. In DNA, the CDR3 is TGTGCCAGCAGCTCCCAGGGGGCGAACACCGGGGAGCTGTTTTTT. Protein product: CASSSQGANTGELFF.

The CDR3, as DNA: TGTGCCAGCAGTTTAAGGGCGTCGGCTGAAGCTTTCTTT. Encoded protein: CASSLRASAEAFF. The J gene is TRBJ1-1, the V gene TRBV27; D is undetermined. The germline gives CDR1 MNHEY, CDR2 SMNVEV (reference sequence). The CDR3 is made up of 13 amino acids. The V and J ends lost 2 bases and 6 bases respectively, with 10 bases between them.

The chain combines TRBV6-5 with TRBJ1-1; D remains unclear. Trimming removed 6 bases from V and 3 bases from J, with 14 bases in between. Germline V lookup: CDR1 MNHEY, CDR2 SVGAGI. The CDR3 has 14 residues. In nucleotides, the CDR3 is TGTGCCAGCAGGGGGAAGTATTTGGACACTGAAGCTTTCTTT. As protein: CASRGKYLDTEAFF.

This clone was picked up a small number of times. The J gene is TRBJ2-1, the V gene TRBV5-1; D possibly corresponds to TRBD2 (6 bases). The length of the CDR3 is 13 residues. From germline, CDR1 is SGHRS and CDR2 YFSETQ. V dropped 1 base and J dropped 9 bases, with 11 bases sitting between them. Here the CDR3 reads CASSLWRRGEQFF. The CDR3 DNA is TGCGCCAGCAGCTTGTGGAGGCGGGGTGAGCAGTTCTTC.

This clone turned up a few times. The V and J genes are TRBV7-9 and TRBJ2-7; the D is unclear. Trimming took off 1 base at V and 5 bases at J, with 6 bases between the two ends. CDR3 length: 12 amino acids. CDR1 and CDR2 from the germline V gene are SEHNR and FQNEAQ (reference sequence). The CDR3 here is CASSLVRDEQYF. DNA for the CDR3: TGTGCCAGCAGCTTAGTCCGGGACGAGCAGTACTTC.

V gene TRBV7-9 combines with J gene TRBJ1-2; D remains unclear. The CDR3 contains 14 residues. With 1 base removed from V and 0 bases from J, the gap between germline ends came to 6 bases. Germline V lookup: CDR1 SEHNR, CDR2 FQNEAQ (reference sequence). In nucleotides, the CDR3 is TGTGCCAGCAGCTTAGAACTTTCTAACTATGGCTACACCTTC. Amino acid sequence: CASSLELSNYGYTF.

This chain connects TRBV5-6 to TRBJ2-2, with D uncertain. The CDR3 is made up of 15 amino acids. With 1 base removed from V and 0 bases from J, the gap between germline ends came to 7 bases. The V gene's germline CDR1 is SGHDT and CDR2 YYEEEE. DNA of the CDR3: TGTGCCAGCAGCTTGTTTGGCGCGAACACCGGGGAGCTGTTTTTT. Translation gives CASSLFGANTGELFF.

V usage is TRBV6-1 and J usage is TRBJ2-5; D perhaps matches TRBD2 (6 bases). V lost 1 base and J lost 5, with 20 bases in between. Germline V gene data show CDR1 as MNHNS and CDR2 as SASEGT. The CDR3 is 17 residues long. CDR3 in amino acids: CASSEVRWGVIRETQYF. The CDR3, as DNA: TGTGCCAGCAGTGAAGTCCGGTGGGGGGTAATACGGGAGACCCAGTACTTC.

This clone was counted once. The chain uses TRBV18 and TRBJ2-3, with 8 bases lining up with TRBD2. The CDR3 extends over 14 amino acids. Trimming took 5 bases from V and 6 from J; bases not matched to a gene: 7. Germline V gene data show CDR1 as KGHSH and CDR2 as LQKENI. The CDR3 protein is CASSTVGLADTQYF. The CDR3 coding sequence is TGTGCCAGCTCAACCGTTGGACTAGCTGATACGCAGTATTTT.

This chain links TRBV18 with TRBJ1-5; a weak D match, TRBD1 (5 bases). Between the trimmed V and J ends, which lost 4 bases and 4 bases, there was a span of 14 bases. CDR1 and CDR2 from the germline V gene are KGHSH and LQKENI. This CDR3 has 15 amino acids. The CDR3, as DNA: TGTGCCAGCTCACAAAGTAGCGGGGGAAATCAGCCCCAGCATTTT. Translating gives CASSQSSGGNQPQHF.

The chain combines TRBV7-6 with TRBJ1-5; D is unclear. The ends were cut back, 5 bases at V and 1 base at J, with 12 bases in the middle. CDR1 is SGHVS, CDR2 FNYEAQ, per germline. CDR3 length: 15 amino acids. The CDR3 reads CASSPDPGSNQPQHF. The DNA of the CDR3 is TGTGCCAGCAGCCCAGACCCGGGGAGCAATCAGCCCCAGCATTTT.

The chain employs TRBV7-2 and TRBJ2-2; TRBD2 aligns across 7 bases. J was trimmed by 4 bases and V by 1 base; bases with no gene match: 3. The length of the CDR3 is 15 residues. CDR1 SGHTA and CDR2 FQGNSA come from the germline V gene. The CDR3 reads CASSLGRGSTGELFF. CDR3 coding DNA: TGTGCCAGCAGCTTAGGGCGGGGGAGCACCGGGGAGCTGTTTTTT.

This clone was detected only once. The chain is built from TRBV29-1 and TRBJ1-1, with a possible D match to TRBD1 (5 bases). The CDR3 extends over 15 amino acids. Trimming stripped 4 bases from V and 3 bases from J, with 18 bases between. Per the germline V gene, CDR1 is SQVTM and CDR2 is ANQGSEA. CDR3 nucleotide sequence: TGCAGCGTTGTTGTGAAGGGGTGGGGTTACACTGAAGCTTTCTTT. This gives the protein CSVVVKGWGYTEAFF.

V and J are TRBV29-1 and TRBJ2-4, with 10 bases lining up with TRBD1. CDR3 length equals 13 residues. Germline V gene lookup returns CDR1 SQVTM and CDR2 ANQGSEA. After removal of 6 bases from V and 6 bases from J, the junction contained 5 bases not matched to a gene. CDR3 bases: TGCAGCGTCCGCGGACAGGGGGTAAACATTCAGTACTTC. Its protein is CSVRGQGVNIQYF.